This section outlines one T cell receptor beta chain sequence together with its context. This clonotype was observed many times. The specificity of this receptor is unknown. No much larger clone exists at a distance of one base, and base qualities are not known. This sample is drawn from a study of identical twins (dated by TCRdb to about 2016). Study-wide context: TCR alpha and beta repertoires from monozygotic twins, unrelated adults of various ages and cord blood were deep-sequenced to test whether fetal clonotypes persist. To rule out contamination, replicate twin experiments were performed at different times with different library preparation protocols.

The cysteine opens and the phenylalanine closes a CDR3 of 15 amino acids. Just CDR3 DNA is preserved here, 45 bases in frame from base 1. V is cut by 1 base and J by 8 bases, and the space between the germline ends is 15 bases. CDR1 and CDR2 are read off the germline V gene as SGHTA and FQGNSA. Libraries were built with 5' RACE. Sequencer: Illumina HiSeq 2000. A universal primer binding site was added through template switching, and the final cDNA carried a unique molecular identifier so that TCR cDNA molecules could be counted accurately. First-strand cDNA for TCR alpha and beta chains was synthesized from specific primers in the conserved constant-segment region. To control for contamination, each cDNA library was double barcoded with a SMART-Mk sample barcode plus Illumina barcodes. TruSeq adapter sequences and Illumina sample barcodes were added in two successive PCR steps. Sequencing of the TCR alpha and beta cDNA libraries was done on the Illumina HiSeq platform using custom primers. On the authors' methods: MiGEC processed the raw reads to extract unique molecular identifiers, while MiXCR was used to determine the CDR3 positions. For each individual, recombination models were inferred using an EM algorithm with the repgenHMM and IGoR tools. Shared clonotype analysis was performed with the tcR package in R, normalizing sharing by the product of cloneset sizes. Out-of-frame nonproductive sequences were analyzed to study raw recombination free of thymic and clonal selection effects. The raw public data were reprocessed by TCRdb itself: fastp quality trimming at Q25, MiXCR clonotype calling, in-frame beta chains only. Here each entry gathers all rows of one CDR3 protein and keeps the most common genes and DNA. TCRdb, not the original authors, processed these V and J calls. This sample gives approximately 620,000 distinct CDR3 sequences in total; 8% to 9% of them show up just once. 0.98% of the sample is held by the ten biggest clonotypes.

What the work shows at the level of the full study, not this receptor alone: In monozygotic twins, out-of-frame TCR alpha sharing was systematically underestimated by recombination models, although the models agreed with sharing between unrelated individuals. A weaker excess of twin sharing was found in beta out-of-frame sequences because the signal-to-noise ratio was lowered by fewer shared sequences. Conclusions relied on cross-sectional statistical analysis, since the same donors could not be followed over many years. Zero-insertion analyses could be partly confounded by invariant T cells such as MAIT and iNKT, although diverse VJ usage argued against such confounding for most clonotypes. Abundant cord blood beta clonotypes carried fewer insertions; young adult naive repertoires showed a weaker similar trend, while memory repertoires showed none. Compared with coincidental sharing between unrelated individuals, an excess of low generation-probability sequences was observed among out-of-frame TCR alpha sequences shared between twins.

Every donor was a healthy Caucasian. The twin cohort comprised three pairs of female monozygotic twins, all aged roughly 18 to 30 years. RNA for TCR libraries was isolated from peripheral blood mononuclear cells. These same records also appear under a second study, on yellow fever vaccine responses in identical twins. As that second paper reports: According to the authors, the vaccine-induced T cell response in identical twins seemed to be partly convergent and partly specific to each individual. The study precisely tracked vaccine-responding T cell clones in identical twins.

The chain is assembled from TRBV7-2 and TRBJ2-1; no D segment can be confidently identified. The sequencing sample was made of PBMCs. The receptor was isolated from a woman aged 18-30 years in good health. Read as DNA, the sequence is TGTGCCAGCAGCTTAGTCCGTACTCCAGGCGATGAGCAGTTCTTC. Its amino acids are CASSLVRTPGDEQFF.